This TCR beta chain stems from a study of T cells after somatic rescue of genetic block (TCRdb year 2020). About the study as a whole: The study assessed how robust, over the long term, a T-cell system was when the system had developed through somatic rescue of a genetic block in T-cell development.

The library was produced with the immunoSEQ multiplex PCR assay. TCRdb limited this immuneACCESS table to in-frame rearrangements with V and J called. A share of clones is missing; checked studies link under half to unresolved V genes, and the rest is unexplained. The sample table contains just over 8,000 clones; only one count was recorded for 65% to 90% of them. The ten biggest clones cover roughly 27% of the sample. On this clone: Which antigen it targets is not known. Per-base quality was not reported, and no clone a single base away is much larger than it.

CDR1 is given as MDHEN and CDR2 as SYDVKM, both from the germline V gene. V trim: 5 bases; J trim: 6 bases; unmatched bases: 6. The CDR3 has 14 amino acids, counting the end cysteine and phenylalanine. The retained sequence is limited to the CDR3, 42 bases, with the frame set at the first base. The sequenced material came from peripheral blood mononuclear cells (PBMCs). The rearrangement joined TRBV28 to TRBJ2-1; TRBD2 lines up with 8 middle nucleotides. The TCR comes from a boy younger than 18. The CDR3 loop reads CASSPGLVSNEQFF. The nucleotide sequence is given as TGTGCCAGCAGTCCGGGACTAGTTAGCAATGAGCAGTTCTTC.